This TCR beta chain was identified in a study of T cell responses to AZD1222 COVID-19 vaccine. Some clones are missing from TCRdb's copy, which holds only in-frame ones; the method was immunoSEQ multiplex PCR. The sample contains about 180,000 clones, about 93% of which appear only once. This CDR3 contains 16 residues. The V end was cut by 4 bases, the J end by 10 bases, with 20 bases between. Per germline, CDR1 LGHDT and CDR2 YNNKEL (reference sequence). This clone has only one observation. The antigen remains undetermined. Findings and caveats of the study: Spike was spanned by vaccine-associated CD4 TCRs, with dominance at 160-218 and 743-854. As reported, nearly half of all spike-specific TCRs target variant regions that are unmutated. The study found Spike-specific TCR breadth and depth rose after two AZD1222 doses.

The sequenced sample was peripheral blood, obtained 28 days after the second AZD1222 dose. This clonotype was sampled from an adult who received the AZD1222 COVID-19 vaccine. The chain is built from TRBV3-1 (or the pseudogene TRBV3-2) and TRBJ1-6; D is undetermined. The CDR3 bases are TGTGCCAGCAGCCGACTCCGACCGGCAATGGTCTCACCCCTCCACTTT. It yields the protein CASSRLRPAMVSPLHF.